The next 10 T cell receptor beta chains were all read from a single sample in a study of vaccination effects on CD4 cells after COVID-19. Repertoires were generated with immunoSEQ multiplex PCR, while TCRdb's copy carries only in-frame clones and drops some. This sample carries some 11,000 clones, 65% to 75% of them seen once, and the ten largest clones take roughly 24%. These receptors have no identified antigens. Viral peptide pool expansion of antigen-specific CD4+ T cells preceded sequencing in the ViraFEST assay. CD4+ T cell isolation took place after 10 days of culture. Material: CD4+ T cells from PBMCs cultured with HCoV-229E spike peptides, obtained before COVID-19 vaccination. The receptors stem from a human donor who received a COVID-19 vaccine.

The V and J genes are TRBV27 and TRBJ1-5; 7 bases are a match to TRBD1. This CDR3 has 13 amino acids. V shed 6 bases, J shed 9 bases, and the junction held 8 bases outside the gene matches. Germline CDR1 is MNHEY and CDR2 is SMNVEV (reference sequence). CDR3 coding DNA: TGTGCCAGCAGCCAACAGGGGCGGGCGCCCCAGCATTTT. Residues: CASSQQGRAPQHF.

The J gene is TRBJ2-7, the V gene TRBV6-2 or TRBV6-3; D unresolved. The CDR3 consists of 15 residues. Trimming took off 6 bases at V and 6 bases at J, with 21 bases between the two ends. Germline V CDR1 and CDR2: MNHEY, SVGEGT. The CDR3 here is CASSPPPTEGAEQYF. The CDR3 nucleotides are TGTGCCAGCAGCCCTCCTCCTACCGAAGGCGCCGAGCAGTACTTC.

The chain recombines TRBV10-3 with TRBJ2-7, with a weak D call TRBD2 (5 bases). CDR1 is ENHRY and CDR2 is SYGVKD in the germline V gene. The V end was cut by 6 bases, the J end by 3 bases, with 15 bases between. This CDR3 is built from 14 residues. The CDR3 coding sequence is TGTGCCATCAGAGCCGGGATACTAAGCTACGAGCAGTACTTC. This translates into CAIRAGILSYEQYF.

This clone showed up just a few times. The chain combines TRBV5-5 with TRBJ1-1, with D uncertain. The germline V gene has CDR1 SGHKS and CDR2 YYEKEE (reference sequence). Trimming took 4 bases from V and 4 from J, leaving 17 bases between them. The length of the CDR3 is 15 residues. The CDR3 spells CASSPWQSAGTEAFF. In DNA, the CDR3 is TGTGCCAGCAGCCCCTGGCAATCCGCGGGCACTGAAGCTTTCTTT. Variable domain in full (rest from reference TRBV5-5 and TRBJ1-1): DAGVTQSPTHLIKTRGQQVTLRCSPISGHKSVSWYQQVLGQGPQFIFQYYEKEERGRGNFPDRFSARQFPNYSSELNVNALLLGDSALYLCASSPWQSAGTEAFFGQGTRLTVV.

The J gene is TRBJ1-6, the V gene TRBV4-2; D unresolved. Germline V gene data show CDR1 as LGHNA and CDR2 as YNFKEQ. V lost 1 base and J lost 0, with 10 bases in between. The CDR3 totals 17 residues. The CDR3 DNA sequence: TGTGCCAGCAGCCAAGGACCGACTCCCTCCTATAATTCACCCCTCCACTTT. Translation gives CASSQGPTPSYNSPLHF.

This chain joins TRBV28 and TRBJ1-5; D gene unclear. The ends were cut back, 6 bases at V and 3 bases at J, with 6 bases in the middle. Germline values: CDR1 MDHEN, CDR2 SYDVKM. The CDR3 totals 12 residues. Here the CDR3 DNA reads TGTGCCAGCAGACCCCTCAATCAGCCCCAGCATTTT. Encoded protein: CASRPLNQPQHF.

The chain has TRBV5-4 and TRBJ1-1; no clear D gene. Per germline, CDR1 SGHNT and CDR2 YYREEE (reference sequence). This CDR3 comprises 15 residues. V was trimmed by 0 bases and J by 1 base, leaving 10 bases between them. The chain's CDR3 is CASSLDPGRNTEAFF. DNA for the CDR3: TGTGCCAGCAGCTTGGACCCGGGAAGGAACACTGAAGCTTTCTTT.

The V and J genes are TRBV15 and TRBJ1-5; D is unresolved. Per germline, CDR1 LNHNV and CDR2 YYDKDF (reference sequence). CDR3 size: 15 residues. V was trimmed by 3 bases and J by 2 bases, leaving 11 bases between them. The CDR3 region is CATSRSPGGNQPQHF. The CDR3 bases are TGTGCCACCAGCAGGAGTCCGGGCGGCAATCAGCCCCAGCATTTT.

The rearrangement links TRBV27 to TRBJ1-4; D ambiguous. Germline CDR1 MNHEY, CDR2 SMNVEV (reference sequence). Trimming pared 6 bases from V and 0 bases from J, leaving 8 bases between. This CDR3 spans 14 amino acids. CDR3 loop: CASSPGATNEKLFF. The CDR3 nucleotides are TGTGCCAGCAGCCCGGGAGCAACTAATGAAAAACTGTTTTTT.

V usage is TRBV30 and J usage is TRBJ2-7, with 9 bases matching TRBD1. CDR1 is GTSNPN, CDR2 SVGIG, per germline (reference sequence). V lost 2 bases, J lost 3 bases, and 2 bases stayed unmatched. The CDR3 totals 13 residues. CDR3 region: CAWSKDRGYEQYF. The CDR3 nucleotides are TGTGCCTGGAGTAAGGACAGGGGCTACGAGCAGTACTTC.